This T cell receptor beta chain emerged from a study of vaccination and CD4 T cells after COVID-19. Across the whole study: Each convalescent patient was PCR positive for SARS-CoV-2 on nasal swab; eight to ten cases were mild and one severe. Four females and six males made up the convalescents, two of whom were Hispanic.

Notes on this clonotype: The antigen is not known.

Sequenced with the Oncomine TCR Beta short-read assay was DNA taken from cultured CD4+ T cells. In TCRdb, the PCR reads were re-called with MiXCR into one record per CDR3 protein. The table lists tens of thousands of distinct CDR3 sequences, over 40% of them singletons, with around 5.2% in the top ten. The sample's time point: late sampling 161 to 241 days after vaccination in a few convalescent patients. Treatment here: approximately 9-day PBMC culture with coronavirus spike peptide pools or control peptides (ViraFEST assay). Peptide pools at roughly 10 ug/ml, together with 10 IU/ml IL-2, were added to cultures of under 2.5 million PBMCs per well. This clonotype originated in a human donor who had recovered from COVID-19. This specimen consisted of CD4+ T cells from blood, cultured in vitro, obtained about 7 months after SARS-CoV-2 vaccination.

This chain's CDR3 is CATSRSSARGLDTQYF. CDR3 coding DNA: TGTGCCACCAGCAGATCTAGCGCTAGGGGGCTAGATACGCAGTATTTT. V and J are TRBV15 and TRBJ2-3; D is possibly TRBD1 (7 bases). This CDR3 spans 16 amino acids. CDR1 and CDR2 (germline): LNHNV, YYDKDF (reference sequence). V lost 2 bases to trimming and J lost 5 bases, with 17 bases between them. The entire variable domain, with the rest obtained from reference TRBV15 and TRBJ2-3, is as follows: DAMVIQNPRYQVTQFGKPVTLSCSQTLNHNVMYWYQQKSSQAPKLLFHYYDKDFNNEADTPDNFQSRRPNTSFCFLDIRSPGLGDTAMYLCATSRSSARGLDTQYFGPGTRLTVL.